Ten or more counts support the clone carrying this TCR beta chain. Its antigen is currently unknown. The record originates from a study of T cells after yellow fever vaccination. Study overall: Preparing low-cell-number fractions relied on SMART-Seq v4 Ultra Low Input.

The CDR3 loop spans 16 amino acids. Germline V gene lookup returns CDR1 SGHTA and CDR2 FQGNSA. The ends were cut back, 0 bases at V and 1 base at J, with 10 bases in the middle. One entry per CDR3 protein results from TCRdb running MiXCR on the 5' RACE reads. The sample yields a few hundred thousand distinct CDR3 sequences, over 10% seen once. Study-level findings and limits: Weaker overall was a secondary response that nonetheless peaked faster, on day 5 versus 15.

This sequence originates from a man aged 25 to 45 who received the YFV17D yellow fever vaccine. The chain combines TRBV7-2 with TRBJ2-1; tentatively, D is TRBD2 (5 bases). The sample in question was CD4+ T cells sorted from PBMCs, obtained 45 days after the yellow fever booster vaccination. CDR3 amino acids: CASSLAAVGSYNEQFF. As DNA, the CDR3 is TGTGCCAGCAGCTTAGCAGCGGTGGGGTCCTACAATGAGCAGTTCTTC.